This TCR beta chain comes out of a study of CXCR3 chemokines and chemotherapy response in bladder cancer. This clonotype is termed large. V lost 8 bases and J lost 3, with 8 bases in between. CDR3 length: 11 residues. Per the germline V gene, CDR1 is MNHEY and CDR2 is SVGAGI. TCRdb reprocessed the PCR reads via MiXCR and lists one record per CDR3 protein. The sample includes 2,000 to 3,000 distinct CDR3 sequences, approximately 7.4% of them seen just once. V usage is TRBV6-5 and J usage is TRBJ2-7, with D hard to call. The specimen was taken from a patient whose treatment included neoadjuvant chemotherapy. This TCR was recovered from a human donor with bladder cancer that responded to neoadjuvant chemotherapy. In DNA, the CDR3 is TGTGCCAGCCTGTTTAACTACGAGCAGTACTTC. Protein sequence: CASLFNYEQYF.